The 10 T cell receptor beta chains below were found in one sample sequenced in a study of long-term antiretroviral therapy in people with HIV (dated by TCRdb to the early 2020s). The immunoSEQ hsTCRB v3.0 assay was used at survey level resolution to sequence the TRB variable region. What TCRdb holds here is the immuneACCESS table cut down to in-frame rearrangements. Part of the clones is not present; checked against another copy, under half of the missing clones reflect an unresolved V gene, and the others are unexplained. In all, the sample holds tens of thousands of clones, and roughly 88% of those were seen once. About 10% of the sample rests with the top ten. This material consisted of unsorted PBMCs, taken 2.2 years after starting antiretroviral therapy. All receptors come from a man aged 18-30 years with HIV.

The rearrangement uses TRBV28 and TRBJ2-1; 16 nucleotides line up with TRBD2. Germline V gene sequence: CDR1 MDHEN, CDR2 SYDVKM. V shed 6 bases and J 9 bases; nucleotides not matched to a gene: 8. The length of the CDR3 is 16 residues. CDR3 region: CASRLGTSGRGSEQFF. CDR3 DNA sequence: TGTGCCAGCAGACTCGGGACTAGCGGGAGGGGGAGTGAGCAGTTCTTC.

V usage is TRBV19 and J usage is TRBJ2-7; 10 bases are shared with TRBD1. The V segment lost 8 bases and the J segment 2 bases; nucleotides outside the gene matches: 0. CDR3 size: 12 residues. Germline V gene data show CDR1 as LNHDA and CDR2 as SQIVND (reference sequence). CDR3 in amino acids: CASGTGAYEQYF. The CDR3 DNA sequence: TGTGCCAGTGGGACAGGGGCCTACGAGCAGTACTTC.

The chain has TRBV12-5 and TRBJ2-2; D possibly uses TRBD1 or TRBD2 (5 bases each). The CDR3 is 16 residues long. The germline V and J ends were trimmed by 0 bases and 3 bases, with 11 bases remaining between them. In germline, CDR1 is LGHNT, CDR2 FRNRAP. CDR3 protein: CASGLVPGRDTGELFF. In nucleotides, the CDR3 is TGTGCTAGTGGTTTGGTACCGGGGCGGGACACCGGGGAGCTGTTTTTT.

The rearrangement uses TRBV30 and TRBJ2-1; 9 positions agree with TRBD1. Unmatched junction bases numbered 11, after V lost 3 bases and J lost 8 bases. This CDR3 spans 15 amino acids. CDR1 and CDR2 (germline): GTSNPN, SVGIG (reference sequence). CDR3 DNA: TGTGCCTGGAGCCACCACAGGGGGCTAAAGGATGAGCAGTTCTTC. Protein sequence: CAWSHHRGLKDEQFF.

The chain combines TRBV15 with TRBJ2-1; either TRBD1 or TRBD2 may fit D (5 bases each). This CDR3 has 16 amino acids. Germline V gene lookup returns CDR1 LNHNV and CDR2 YYDKDF (reference sequence). V was clipped by 0 bases and J by 0 bases, with 9 bases between them. The DNA for the CDR3 is TGTGCCACCAGCAGAGATACGGGGCGCTCCTACAATGAGCAGTTCTTC. Its translation is CATSRDTGRSYNEQFF.

The DNA of the CDR3 is TGTGCCAGCAGCCAAGCCCCGGGGGGGCCGACCTACGAGCAGTACTTC. This encodes CASSQAPGGPTYEQYF. The chain couples TRBV14 to TRBJ2-7; TRBD2 agrees at 8 bases. CDR1 SGHDN and CDR2 FVKESK come from the germline V gene. Trimming at V came to 1 base and at J to 2 bases, leaving 7 bases not matched to a gene. The CDR3 is made up of 16 amino acids.

J is TRBJ2-2 and V is TRBV7-2; 12 bases align to TRBD2. Germline CDR1 SGHTA, CDR2 FQGNSA. V lost 4 bases to trimming and J lost 4 bases; unmatched junction nucleotides: 4. The CDR3 is 16 residues long. CDR3 in amino acids: CASSSGLAGFTGELFF. CDR3 coding DNA: TGTGCCAGCAGCTCCGGACTAGCGGGATTCACCGGGGAGCTGTTTTTT.

The chain has TRBV29-1 and TRBJ2-7; TRBD1 agrees at 8 bases. The trim removed 0 bases at V and 7 bases at J, leaving 2 bases unmatched. The CDR3 extends over 12 amino acids. From germline, CDR1 is SQVTM and CDR2 ANQGSEA. Here the CDR3 reads CSVEDGTGEQYF. CDR3 bases: TGCAGCGTTGAAGATGGGACAGGAGAGCAGTACTTC.

This clone occurred a few times. The chain has TRBV15 and TRBJ1-5; D possibly corresponds to TRBD1 (6 bases). Germline lookup yields CDR1 LNHNV and CDR2 YYDKDF (reference sequence). CDR3 length equals 14 residues. V dropped 1 base and J dropped 7 bases, with 11 bases sitting between them. CDR3 loop: CATSRAGGRQPQHF. The CDR3, as DNA: TGTGCCACCAGCAGAGCTGGGGGCCGGCAGCCCCAGCATTTT.

This rearrangement joins TRBV7-9 to TRBJ2-5; 9 bases agree with TRBD2. CDR1 and CDR2 (germline): SEHNR, FQNEAQ (reference sequence). This CDR3 region has 15 residues. Trimming took 5 bases from V and 3 from J; bases not matched to a gene: 7. The CDR3 here is CASSALAGLEETQYF. The CDR3 DNA reads as TGTGCCAGCAGCGCTCTAGCGGGGTTGGAAGAGACCCAGTACTTC. The whole variable domain, remainder taken from reference TRBV7-9 and TRBJ2-5, is DTGVSQNPRHKITKRGQNVTFRCDPISEHNRLYWYRQTLGQGPEFLTYFQNEAQLEKSRLLSDRFSAERPKGSFSTLEIQRTEQGDSAMYLCASSALAGLEETQYFGPGTRLLVL.